This is a list of T cell receptor beta chains from one sample in a study of shared clonotypes between healthy human individuals. Sequenced by immunoSEQ multiplex PCR; TCRdb stores in-frame clones only, minus some. Of about 960,000 clones in the sample, about 80% were seen once. What was sequenced was memory CD4+ T cells sorted from blood. These receptors originate from a young man in good health. The conserved cysteine and the conserved F or W are not part of the CDR3 here.

CDR3 protein	V gene	J gene
ACEGQRGSNQPQH	TRBV30	TRBJ1-5
ASTRKGGGYGYT	TRBV5-6	TRBJ1-2
ASSPGTAFGEQY	TRBV18	TRBJ2-7
ASSYPGLAGFTQY	TRBV6-5	TRBJ2-3
ASSPLGVENIQY	TRBV28	TRBJ2-4
ASRPDRNFNEKLF	TRBV5-1	TRBJ1-4
ASSLGLGTQY	TRBV7-9	TRBJ2-5
ASSQDLGTGTYEQY	TRBV4-3	TRBJ2-7
ASSLPTGTGETQY	TRBV5-1	TRBJ2-5
ASSWGGVTRGDTQY	TRBV27	TRBJ2-3
ASSEPGGMNTEAF	TRBV6-1	TRBJ1-1
ASSGAHEGWNSYEQY	TRBV19	TRBJ2-7
ASSLESGARETQY	TRBV7-2	TRBJ2-5
ASARSTSGANVLT	TRBV28	TRBJ2-6
ASSPAQGGSEKLF	TRBV19	TRBJ1-4
ASSPSEGIGYGYT	TRBV18	TRBJ1-2
ASSLTSFPETQY	TRBV11-2	TRBJ2-5
ASSIRGVQSNQPQH	TRBV7-2	TRBJ1-5
AITQTGDGGTEAF	TRBV10-3	TRBJ1-1
ASSKRADRGNQPQH	TRBV7-8	TRBJ1-5
ASSRLGGRSTDTQY	TRBV14	TRBJ2-3
ASSPTAGSETQY	TRBV11-3	TRBJ2-5
SVGKGHYEQY	TRBV29-1	TRBJ2-7
ATSRAPGELF	TRBV15	TRBJ2-2
ASSRDRDQPQH	TRBV7-9	TRBJ1-5
ASSRPPGELF	TRBV18	TRBJ2-2
ASSERQVGETQY	TRBV7-8	TRBJ2-5
ASTHDSANTGELF	TRBV10-1	TRBJ2-2
ASSQRADTQY	TRBV5-4	TRBJ2-3
AISADRVTNEKLF	TRBV10-3	TRBJ1-4
AISPSSGAASTGELF	TRBV10-3	TRBJ2-2
ASRSGGLYGYT	TRBV10-1	TRBJ1-2
ASSVGDRGAETQY	TRBV5-1	TRBJ2-5
AISESSQGRTEAF	TRBV10-3	TRBJ1-1
ASSFGSSYNEQF	TRBV5-5	TRBJ2-1
ASSLGRVVGEKLF	TRBV7-9	TRBJ1-4
ASSLSGLYSYEQY	TRBV11-2	TRBJ2-7
ASSLVVMVAGDLAGAKNIQY	TRBV7-7	TRBJ2-4
AISESQTGPETQY	TRBV10-3	TRBJ2-5
ASSLDPGGPGNIQY	TRBV27	TRBJ2-4
ASSPGLAGDEQY	TRBV5-1	TRBJ2-7
AWSVLTGSNQPQH	TRBV30	TRBJ1-5
ASSTTGGLRETQY	TRBV28	TRBJ2-5
ASRGTGVGTYEQY	TRBV2	TRBJ2-7
ASSPGGDLEQY	TRBV18	TRBJ2-7
ASTPGLGGVNSPLH	TRBV5-1	TRBJ1-6
ASSFRGGRETQY	TRBV7-2	TRBJ2-5
ASSRGLTNTGELF	TRBV11-2	TRBJ2-2
ASSPLRQNPIYEQY	TRBV7-6	TRBJ2-7
ASSKTGRDEQY	TRBV6-1	TRBJ2-7
ASSVMTSPNEQF	TRBV7-6	TRBJ2-1
ASSLETGVLTDTQY	TRBV5-1	TRBJ2-3
ATSRAGITSNQPQH	TRBV15	TRBJ1-5
ASSQAGNEKLF	TRBV4-1	TRBJ1-4
AWTRGIMNTEAF	TRBV30	TRBJ1-1